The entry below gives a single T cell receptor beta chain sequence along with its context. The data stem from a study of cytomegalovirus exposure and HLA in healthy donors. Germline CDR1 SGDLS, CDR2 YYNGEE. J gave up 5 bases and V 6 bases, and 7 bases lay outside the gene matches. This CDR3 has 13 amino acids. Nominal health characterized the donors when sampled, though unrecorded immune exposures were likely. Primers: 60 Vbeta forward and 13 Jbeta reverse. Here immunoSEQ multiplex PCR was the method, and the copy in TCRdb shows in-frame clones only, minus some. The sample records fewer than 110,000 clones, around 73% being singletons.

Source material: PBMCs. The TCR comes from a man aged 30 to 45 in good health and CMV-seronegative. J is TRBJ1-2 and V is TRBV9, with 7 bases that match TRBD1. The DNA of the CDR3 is TGTGCCAGCAAAGGAGGGGGCTGGTATGGCTACACCTTC. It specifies CASKGGGWYGYTF.